One sample yielded the 8 T cell receptor beta chains listed below, sequenced in a study of persistence of HIV-infected CD4 T cells. These receptors are not linked to any known antigen. An overlapping HIV-1 Gag peptide pool stimulated these cells at 0.85 to 1 ug/peptide/mL. Responding CD4+ T cells were sorted by upregulation of both CD40 ligand and CD69. Sequencing used immunoSEQ version 4 in survey mode. Generated by immunoSEQ multiplex PCR, the TCRdb table keeps only in-frame clones and is missing some. The table records about 25,000 clones, approximately 79% of them present only once. Specimen: CD4+ T cells sorted from PBMCs after approximately 20-hour stimulation, collected from a patient who received antiretroviral therapy. The receptor set was obtained from an adult man with HIV who was CMV-seropositive.

This chain connects TRBV6-5 to TRBJ2-1, with 11 bases matching TRBD2. Germline CDR1 reads MNHEY; CDR2 reads SVGAGI. CDR3 length: 13 residues. Trimming took 7 bases from V and 7 from J; bases not matched to a gene: 3. CDR3 protein: CASNLAGGNEQFF. The CDR3 DNA reads as TGTGCCAGCAATTTAGCGGGGGGGAATGAGCAGTTCTTC.

V and J are TRBV10-2 and TRBJ2-7; D is undetermined. Trimming stripped 8 bases from V and 4 bases from J, with 6 bases between. The CDR3 has 10 amino acids. The germline CDR1 and CDR2 sequences are WSHSY and SAAADI. CDR3 protein: CASAGYEQYF. CDR3 sequence (DNA): TGCGCCAGCGCCGGTTACGAGCAGTACTTC.

This clone was found a few times. The rearrangement joins TRBV6-5 to TRBJ1-4; 10 bases are a match to TRBD1. The CDR3 contains 14 residues. V gave up 5 bases and J gave up 8 bases; unmatched junction bases: 5. Germline lookup yields CDR1 MNHEY and CDR2 SVGAGI. CDR3 sequence (DNA): TGTGCCAGCAGTCTCGGGACAGGGGACGAAAAACTGTTTTTT. Protein product: CASSLGTGDEKLFF.

J is TRBJ2-7 and V is TRBV5-1; 9 bases agree with TRBD2. The germline CDR1 and CDR2 sequences are SGHRS and YFSETQ. CDR3 size: 18 residues. J lost 0 bases, V lost 2 bases, and 12 bases had no gene match. The CDR3 reads CASSFSAGGFKSSYEQYF. The CDR3 nucleotides are TGCGCCAGCAGCTTCTCAGCGGGGGGCTTTAAGAGCTCCTACGAGCAGTACTTC.

The chain couples TRBV25-1 to TRBJ2-3; 8 nucleotides agree with TRBD2. This CDR3 region has 15 residues. J gave up 4 bases and V 3 bases, and 6 bases lay outside the gene matches. The germline CDR1 and CDR2 sequences are MGHDK and SYGVNS. The CDR3 loop reads CASSDPGGAADTQYF. The DNA for the CDR3 is TGTGCCAGCAGTGATCCCGGGGGGGCGGCAGATACGCAGTATTTT.

This sequence joins TRBV28 and TRBJ1-2; 8 nucleotides match TRBD1. The germline CDR1 and CDR2 sequences are MDHEN and SYDVKM. The CDR3 totals 15 residues. V trimming: 6 bases; J trimming: 1 base; junction bases outside the gene matches: 7. The CDR3 DNA sequence: TGTGCCAGCAGCCTCCAGGGGGCTGGTAACTATGGCTACACCTTC. It encodes CASSLQGAGNYGYTF.

The chain recombines TRBV28 with TRBJ1-2, with unresolved D. The length of the CDR3 is 13 residues. Germline CDR1 and CDR2: MDHEN and SYDVKM. With 2 bases removed from V and 3 bases from J, the gap between germline ends came to 7 bases. In DNA, the CDR3 is TGTGCCAGCAGTTTACAGCGAGACTATGGCTACACCTTC. It is translated as CASSLQRDYGYTF.

This chain uses TRBV28 with TRBJ2-3; no reliable D call. The CDR3 has 13 amino acids. Trimming pared 3 bases from V and 2 bases from J, leaving 6 bases between. Germline V CDR1 and CDR2: MDHEN, SYDVKM. The CDR3, as DNA: TGTGCCAGCAGTTTCAGGAACACAGATACGCAGTATTTT. It yields the protein CASSFRNTDTQYF.